Below, 12 T cell receptor beta chains from the same sample are listed, as sequenced in a study of blood T cell repertoires in COVID-19. The table came from immunoSEQ multiplex PCR; TCRdb's copy has only in-frame clones and leaves some out. The sample yields about 310,000 clones, approximately 90% seen once. The sample comprised PBMCs or T cells enriched from blood (not recorded which). These receptors all stem from a woman aged 35 to 49 who had recovered from COVID-19.

CDR3 protein: CASSSSGARTQYF. The DNA of the CDR3 is TGCGCCAGCAGCTCCAGCGGGGCCCGGACCCAGTACTTC. The genes are TRBV10-1 and TRBJ2-5; 7 bases fit TRBD2. Per the germline V gene, CDR1 is WNHNN and CDR2 is SYGVQD (reference sequence). The CDR3 has 13 amino acids. V dropped 6 bases and J dropped 7; count of bases not matched to a gene: 8.

This sequence joins TRBV28 and TRBJ2-4, with 10 bases fitting TRBD2. The junction had 7 bases not matched to a gene; V was cut back by 0 bases and J by 8 bases. Germline V gives CDR1 MDHEN, CDR2 SYDVKM. The CDR3 has 16 residues. For the CDR3, the DNA is TGTGCCAGCAGTTTATGGCCTAGCGGGGGCGCGGACATTCAGTACTTC. Translated: CASSLWPSGGADIQYF. Drawing the rest from reference TRBV28 and TRBJ2-4, the complete variable domain is DVKVTQSSRYLVKRTGEKVFLECVQDMDHENMFWYRQDPGLGLRLIYFSYDVKMKEKGDIPEGYSVSREKKERFSLILESASTNQTSMYLCASSLWPSGGADIQYFGAGTRLSVL.

Remarks on this clone: The sample contains more than one DNA sequence encoding this CDR3. The V call is TRBV6-5, the J call TRBJ1-5; tentatively, D is TRBD1 (5 bases). With 5 bases removed from V and 4 bases from J, the gap between germline ends came to 9 bases. CDR1 and CDR2 (germline): MNHEY, SVGAGI. The CDR3 is 13 residues long. The CDR3 here is CASSPDRNQPQHF. The CDR3 DNA follows: TGTGCCAGCAGTCCCGACAGAAATCAGCCCCAGCATTTT.

The CDR3, as DNA: TGTGCCAGCAGCTTAGTAGTAGCAGACAGGGGGCTAGACGGCTACACCTTC. Translated: CASSLVVADRGLDGYTF. The V call is TRBV7-8, the J call TRBJ1-2; 10 bases match TRBD1. The V gene end was trimmed by 1 base and the J gene end by 8 bases; junction bases not matched to a gene: 13. The CDR3 is 17 amino acids. Per the germline V gene, CDR1 is SGHVS and CDR2 is FQNEAQ. The full variable domain, its missing parts supplied by reference TRBV7-8 and TRBJ1-2, is GAGVSQSPRYKVAKRGQDVALRCDPISGHVSLFWYQQALGQGPEFLTYFQNEAQLDKSGLPSDRFFAERPEGSVSTLKIQRTQQEDSAVYLCASSLVVADRGLDGYTFGSGTRLTVV.

This sequence joins TRBV24-1 and TRBJ2-1, with 10 positions matching TRBD2. The ends lost 5 bases at V and 4 bases at J; junction bases unmatched: 10. Germline V gene lookup returns CDR1 KGHDR and CDR2 SFDVKD. There are 17 residues in the CDR3. CDR3: CATSGSTSGGVYNEQFF. In DNA form, the CDR3 reads TGTGCCACCAGTGGATCGACCAGCGGGGGGGTGTACAATGAGCAGTTCTTC.

The rearrangement uses TRBV11-2 and TRBJ2-7, with 12 bases identical to TRBD2. This CDR3 contains 14 residues. Germline V lookup: CDR1 SGHAT, CDR2 FQNNGV. The trim removed 1 base at V and 6 bases at J, leaving 1 base unmatched. CDR3 amino acids: CASSLVTSGSEQYF. The CDR3, as DNA: TGTGCCAGCAGCTTAGTGACTAGCGGGAGCGAGCAGTACTTC.

The genes are TRBV2 and TRBJ2-7; D remains ambiguous. The CDR3 is 12 residues long. V lost 6 bases, J lost 2 bases, and 8 bases lay in between. The germline CDR1 and CDR2 sequences are SNHLY and FYNNEI. The CDR3: CASRRVTYEQYF. The DNA for the CDR3 is TGTGCCAGCAGGCGAGTAACCTACGAGCAGTACTTC.

In its sample, this clone was seen once. The chain joins TRBV7-2 to TRBJ2-3, with TRBD1 identical over 7 bases. Germline CDR1 is SGHTA and CDR2 is FQGNSA. The CDR3 spans 14 residues. V was clipped by 5 bases and J by 3 bases; unmatched bases: 5. The CDR3 region is CASSPLDRTDTQYF. As DNA, the CDR3 is TGTGCCAGCAGCCCGTTGGACAGGACAGATACGCAGTATTTT.

The V call is TRBV19, the J call TRBJ1-2, with 7 nucleotides matching TRBD1. The CDR3 covers 15 residues. CDR1 and CDR2 from the germline V gene are LNHDA and SQIVND (reference sequence). V shed 2 bases and J 3 bases; nucleotides not matched to a gene: 6. The CDR3: CASSIQTGTDYGYTF. The CDR3 DNA is TGTGCCAGTAGTATACAAACCGGGACAGACTATGGCTACACCTTC.

The rearrangement joins TRBV29-1 to TRBJ1-6, with TRBD1 matching 7 bases. The V and J ends lost 3 bases and 0 bases, in that order; junction bases with no gene match: 14. The length of the CDR3 is 19 residues. Germline lookup yields CDR1 SQVTM and CDR2 ANQGSEA. The CDR3 loop reads CSVDYPDRFASSYNSPLHF. DNA of the CDR3: TGCAGCGTTGACTATCCGGACAGGTTTGCAAGCTCCTATAATTCACCCCTCCACTTT.

The chain combines TRBV15 with TRBJ1-5; weak D call: TRBD1 (5 bases). The CDR3 runs to 17 residues. Trimming pared 0 bases from V and 2 bases from J, leaving 14 bases between. Germline CDR1 and CDR2: LNHNV and YYDKDF (reference sequence). CDR3 in amino acids: CATSRDAAGKGNQPQHF. In DNA, the CDR3 is TGTGCCACCAGCAGAGATGCGGCAGGGAAAGGCAATCAGCCCCAGCATTTT.

This clone was seen once. The chain links TRBV6-5 to TRBJ1-3; 7 bases are a match to TRBD1. V trimming: 6 bases; J trimming: 3 bases; junction bases outside the gene matches: 8. The CDR3 runs 15 residues. From germline, CDR1 is MNHEY and CDR2 SVGAGI. CDR3 residues: CASSDIWTGGNTIYF. The CDR3 DNA reads as TGTGCCAGCAGCGACATCTGGACAGGTGGAAACACCATATATTTT.